A single sample gave rise to the 30 T cell receptor beta chains below, sequenced in a study of CD8 T cells in Susac syndrome (dated by TCRdb to the late 2010s). Library prep was done by the immunoSEQ multiplex PCR assay. RNA was extracted using the RNeasy kit, and about 0.5 to 1 microgram was reverse transcribed with random hexamers. The raw public reads went through TCRdb reprocessing: fastp at Q25, MiXCR clone calling, in-frame beta chains kept. Rows with one shared CDR3 protein collapse into an entry with the most common genes and DNA. Here the sample has roughly 150,000 distinct CDR3 sequences; about 94% occur a single time. The top ten constitute 0.065% to 0.095% of the sample. The sequenced sample consisted of CD4+ T cells from PBMCs. The receptors here all came from a human donor with Susac syndrome.

This clonotype was found once. The chain joins TRBV29-1 to TRBJ1-1; D perhaps matches TRBD1 (6 bases). V was cut by 4 bases and J by 1 base, with 13 bases left in between. Germline-derived CDR1 and CDR2 are SQVTM and ANQGSEA. The CDR3 is 14 amino acids. The CDR3 here is CSVALRGTNTEAFF. The CDR3 coding sequence is TGCAGCGTTGCCCTCAGGGGAACGAACACTGAAGCTTTCTTT.

The table lists this clonotype with a count of one. The chain is built from TRBV2 and TRBJ1-1, with D maybe TRBD1 (6 bases). V gave up 8 bases and J gave up 3 bases, with 13 bases separating them. Germline V gene lookup returns CDR1 SNHLY and CDR2 FYNNEI. The CDR3 loop spans 13 amino acids. The CDR3 nucleotides read TGTGCCAGCGGGACAAGGGAGGACACTGAAGCTTTCTTT. Translated, it gives CASGTREDTEAFF.

The sample holds a few counts of this clonotype. The chain joins TRBV12-3 or TRBV12-4 to TRBJ1-2, with TRBD1 identical over 8 bases. V gave up 4 bases and J gave up 7 bases; unmatched junction bases: 2. The CDR3 is 12 residues long. The DNA for the CDR3 is TGTGCCAGCAGTTCGGACAGGGTTGGCTACACCTTC. Translated: CASSSDRVGYTF.

This chain links TRBV2 with TRBJ2-7; D is unresolved. The CDR3 is made up of 15 amino acids. The V gene lost 5 bases and the J gene lost 0 bases, with 14 bases spanning the gap. The V gene's germline CDR1 is SNHLY and CDR2 FYNNEI. The CDR3 nucleotides read TGTGCCAGCAGTAGTCCCGGGTACGGCTCCTACGAGCAGTACTTC. This codes for CASSSPGYGSYEQYF.

Worth noting for this clonotype: A read error may account for a junction end that differs from germline. The chain is built from TRBV18 and TRBJ1-6; TRBD1 matches at 9 bases. CDR3 length: 14 residues. The germline V gene encodes CDR1 KGHSH and CDR2 LQKENI. The CDR3 spells CASSPGTGQSPLHF. CDR3 DNA sequence: TGTGCCAGCTCACCAGGGACAGGGCAATCACCCCTCCATTTT.

V and J are TRBV3-1 and TRBJ1-2, with D tentatively TRBD1 (6 bases). V was trimmed by 2 bases and J by 13 bases, leaving 14 bases between them. Germline V lookup: CDR1 LGHDT, CDR2 YNNKEL (reference sequence). The CDR3 is 12 residues long. The CDR3 reads CASSQIDGGLTF. Here the CDR3 DNA reads TGTGCCAGCAGCCAAATTGACGGGGGCCTCACCTTC.

V and J are TRBV5-1 and TRBJ2-7, with D tentatively TRBD1 (5 bases). With 1 base removed from V and 2 bases from J, the gap between germline ends came to 7 bases. The CDR3 loop spans 13 amino acids. From germline, CDR1 is SGHRS and CDR2 YFSETQ. DNA for the CDR3: TGCGCCAGCAGCTTGCCAGGGCCCTACGAGCAGTACTTC. Translating it yields CASSLPGPYEQYF. Supplemented by reference TRBV5-1 and TRBJ2-7, the full variable domain reads KAGVTQTPRYLIKTRGQQVTLSCSPISGHRSVSWYQQTPGQGLQFLFEYFSETQRNKGNFPGRFSGRQFSNSRSEMNVSTLELGDSALYLCASSLPGPYEQYFGPGTRLTVT.

CDR3 DNA sequence: TGTGCCAGCATAAGGGAAGCATCTGGGGCCAACGTCCTGACTTTC. Encoded protein: CASIREASGANVLTF. The V call is TRBV2, the J call TRBJ2-6; D gene unclear. CDR3 size: 15 residues. Germline CDR1 reads SNHLY; CDR2 reads FYNNEI. Trimming cost V 7 bases and J 1 base, with 11 bases left between them.

The chain recombines TRBV2 with TRBJ1-2; 9 bases align to TRBD1. CDR1 is SNHLY, CDR2 FYNNEI, per germline. The CDR3 spans 14 residues. Unmatched junction bases numbered 2, after V lost 4 bases and J lost 2 bases. The CDR3 is CASSAGTGNYGYTF. CDR3 in DNA: TGTGCCAGCAGTGCCGGGACAGGGAACTATGGCTACACCTTC.

The chain links TRBV5-1 to TRBJ1-1; D possibly corresponds to TRBD1 (5 bases). The germline CDR1 and CDR2 sequences are SGHRS and YFSETQ. The CDR3 runs to 16 residues. Trimming removed 5 bases from V and 0 bases from J, with 17 bases in between. CDR3 sequence reads: CASSARQGTMNTEAFF. In DNA form, the CDR3 reads TGCGCCAGCAGTGCCCGCCAGGGAACGATGAACACTGAAGCTTTCTTT.

The chain employs TRBV19 and TRBJ1-5; 7 bases match TRBD1. The CDR3 spans 18 residues. Germline-derived CDR1 and CDR2 are LNHDA and SQIVND (reference sequence). V lost 1 base and J lost 0; bases outside the gene matches: 9. CDR3 nucleotide sequence: TGTGCCAGTAGTATAGGCCGGACAGGAGCGAATAGCAATCAGCCCCAGCATTTT. It is translated as CASSIGRTGANSNQPQHF. The full variable domain, in which reference TRBV19 and TRBJ1-5 provide the parts outside the CDR3, is DGGITQSPKYLFRKEGQNVTLSCEQNLNHDAMYWYRQDPGQGLRLIYYSQIVNDFQKGDIAEGYSVSREKKESFPLTVTSAQKNPTAFYLCASSIGRTGANSNQPQHFGDGTRLSIL.

This chain joins TRBV28 and TRBJ2-5; tentatively, D is TRBD2 (6 bases). V shed 6 bases and J shed 1 base, with 9 bases lying between them. The CDR3 totals 13 residues. The germline CDR1 and CDR2 sequences are MDHEN and SYDVKM. The CDR3 DNA follows: TGTGCCAGCAGGGGGGGAGCCCAAGAGACCCAGTACTTC. Translating gives CASRGGAQETQYF.

The chain couples TRBV7-2 to TRBJ2-7, with 8 bases identical to TRBD2. J was trimmed by 5 bases and V by 5 bases; bases with no gene match: 14. The germline V gene has CDR1 SGHTA and CDR2 FQGNSA. The CDR3 is 16 residues long. The DNA for the CDR3 is TGTGCCAGCAGCCCAGGTCCCGGGAGGGCCGTCGACGAGCAGTACTTC. This encodes CASSPGPGRAVDEQYF.

The chain carries TRBV29-1 and TRBJ1-1; D may be TRBD1 (5 bases). The CDR3 sequence is 13 residues long. The V gene's germline CDR1 is SQVTM and CDR2 ANQGSEA. V lost 6 bases, J lost 1 base, and 12 bases lay in between. The CDR3 DNA sequence: TGCAGCGTCAGTTGGGGGTCGAACACTGAAGCTTTCTTT. Translated, it gives CSVSWGSNTEAFF.

The chain couples TRBV19 to TRBJ2-7; D is uncertain. In germline, CDR1 is LNHDA, CDR2 SQIVND (reference sequence). Trimming stripped 3 bases from V and 3 bases from J, with 15 bases between. This CDR3 has 15 amino acids. The CDR3 sequence: CASSISNDYNYEQYF. The CDR3 nucleotides are TGTGCCAGTAGTATCTCCAACGATTACAACTACGAGCAGTACTTC.

This chain connects TRBV12-3 or TRBV12-4 to TRBJ1-2; tentative D call: TRBD1 (5 bases). V lost 6 bases and J lost 0, with 17 bases in between. The CDR3 is 16 residues long. The CDR3 DNA reads TGTGCCAGCAGACCGGCGACGAGAGGGGCTAACTATGGCTACACCTTC. This sequence encodes CASRPATRGANYGYTF.

The rearrangement links TRBV28 to TRBJ2-3; D remains ambiguous. The CDR3 is 13 amino acids. Trimming removed 8 bases from V and 1 base from J, with 10 bases in between. Germline V gene data show CDR1 as MDHEN and CDR2 as SYDVKM. CDR3 loop: CASLSSGTDTQYF. CDR3 coding DNA: TGTGCCAGCCTCTCGTCCGGCACAGATACGCAGTATTTT. Drawing the rest from reference TRBV28 and TRBJ2-3, the complete variable domain is DVKVTQSSRYLVKRTGEKVFLECVQDMDHENMFWYRQDPGLGLRLIYFSYDVKMKEKGDIPEGYSVSREKKERFSLILESASTNQTSMYLCASLSSGTDTQYFGPGTRLTVL.

This chain links TRBV25-1 with TRBJ2-2; D perhaps matches TRBD1 (5 bases). In germline, CDR1 is MGHDK, CDR2 SYGVNS. V lost 10 bases to trimming and J lost 2 bases, with 8 bases between them. The CDR3 spans 12 residues. CDR3 residues: CATTENTGELFF. DNA for the CDR3: TGTGCCACGACAGAAAACACCGGGGAGCTGTTTTTT.

This chain joins TRBV3-1 and TRBJ2-5; possible D gene TRBD1, 6 bases. Per germline, CDR1 LGHDT and CDR2 YNNKEL (reference sequence). This CDR3 has 14 residues. Trimming removed 1 base at V and 5 bases at J, with 11 bases between. The CDR3: CASSQGAGVETQYF. The DNA of the CDR3 is TGTGCCAGCAGCCAAGGCGCAGGGGTGGAGACCCAGTACTTC.

V and J are TRBV15 and TRBJ1-5, with 7 bases that match TRBD1. CDR3 length: 14 amino acids. Germline V gene data show CDR1 as LNHNV and CDR2 as YYDKDF (reference sequence). V lost 3 bases, J lost 3 bases, and 2 bases stayed unmatched. CDR3 nucleotides: TGTGCCACCAGCAGGGACAGGACCAATCAGCCCCAGCATTTT. Its translation is CATSRDRTNQPQHF.

This sequence joins TRBV2 and TRBJ2-3; TRBD1 aligns across 7 bases. Unmatched junction bases numbered 6, after V lost 8 bases and J lost 4 bases. This CDR3 is 13 amino acids long. In germline, CDR1 is SNHLY, CDR2 FYNNEI. CDR3: CASGRGIADTQYF. In DNA form, the CDR3 reads TGTGCCAGCGGCAGGGGGATTGCAGATACGCAGTATTTT.

The J gene is TRBJ2-1, the V gene TRBV18; the D gene is possibly TRBD1 (6 bases). This CDR3 region has 15 residues. V gave up 6 bases and J gave up 4 bases, with 16 bases separating them. Germline assignment: CDR1 KGHSH and CDR2 LQKENI. CDR3: CASSATVQGYNEQFF. DNA for the CDR3: TGTGCCAGCTCCGCGACAGTCCAGGGGTACAATGAGCAGTTCTTC. The variable domain in full, with the rest retrieved from reference TRBV18 and TRBJ2-1, is NAGVMQNPRHLVRRRGQEARLRCSPMKGHSHVYWYRQLPEEGLKFMVYLQKENIIDESGMPKERFSAEFPKEGPSILRIQQVVRGDSAAYFCASSATVQGYNEQFFGPGTRLTVL.

V and J are TRBV9 and TRBJ2-7, with TRBD1 matching 7 bases. The CDR3 runs to 14 residues. Germline V gene data show CDR1 as SGDLS and CDR2 as YYNGEE. V gave up 4 bases and J gave up 6 bases; unmatched junction bases: 10. CDR3 sequence: CASSRAGGSGEQYF. In DNA, the CDR3 is TGTGCCAGCAGCCGCGCAGGGGGATCGGGCGAGCAGTACTTC.

This chain joins TRBV2 and TRBJ2-5; 10 bases are shared with TRBD1. V was clipped by 6 bases and J by 4 bases; unmatched bases: 2. The CDR3 extends over 13 amino acids. Germline loops: CDR1 SNHLY, CDR2 FYNNEI. The CDR3 coding sequence is TGTGCCAGCAGCCGACAGGGGGCAGAGACCCAGTACTTC. This codes for CASSRQGAETQYF.

This clonotype is a singleton in its sample. The V call is TRBV20-1, the J call TRBJ2-7, with D possibly TRBD2 on 7 matching bases. The V and J ends lost 5 bases and 5 bases respectively, with 22 bases between them. Germline V lookup: CDR1 DFQATT, CDR2 SNEGSKA (reference sequence). The CDR3 extends over 15 amino acids. Here the CDR3 reads CSAAPAGARRNEQYF. The CDR3 DNA sequence: TGCAGTGCTGCTCCGGCGGGGGCGCGGCGTAACGAGCAGTACTTC.

This chain joins TRBV3-1 and TRBJ2-2; 9 nucleotides match TRBD2. V was pared by 4 bases and J by 3 bases, with 3 bases of the junction left unmatched. Germline V lookup: CDR1 LGHDT, CDR2 YNNKEL (reference sequence). The CDR3 sequence is 15 residues long. The CDR3 DNA sequence: TGTGCCAGCAGCCCTCGACTAGCGGACACCGGGGAGCTGTTTTTT. It specifies CASSPRLADTGELFF.

V and J are TRBV20-1 and TRBJ1-1, with D unclear. Per the germline V gene, CDR1 is DFQATT and CDR2 is SNEGSKA (reference sequence). The CDR3 totals 12 residues. V lost 7 bases and J lost 0, with 9 bases in between. In nucleotides, the CDR3 is TGCAGTGGGGGAAGGGTGAACACTGAAGCTTTCTTT. Its translation: CSGGRVNTEAFF.

The V and J genes are TRBV7-9 and TRBJ2-5; D call uncertain. Germline CDR1 reads SEHNR; CDR2 reads FQNEAQ (reference sequence). CDR3 size: 13 residues. Trimming took 11 bases from V and 4 from J, leaving 17 bases between them. CDR3: CAVTGFRGETQYF. The CDR3 DNA sequence: TGTGCCGTCACGGGTTTTAGAGGAGAGACCCAGTACTTC. Using reference TRBV7-9 and TRBJ2-5 for the parts outside the CDR3, the full variable domain is DTGVSQNPRHKITKRGQNVTFRCDPISEHNRLYWYRQTLGQGPEFLTYFQNEAQLEKSRLLSDRFSAERPKGSFSTLEIQRTEQGDSAMYLCAVTGFRGETQYFGPGTRLLVL.

The rearrangement joins TRBV7-2 to TRBJ2-4; 8 bases fit TRBD2. The CDR3 runs 13 residues. The germline CDR1 and CDR2 sequences are SGHTA and FQGNSA. J lost 6 bases, V lost 5 bases, and 3 bases had no gene match. As DNA, the CDR3 is TGTGCCAGCAGCGATAGCGGGGCAAACATTCAGTACTTC. Its translation is CASSDSGANIQYF.

The chain employs TRBV9 and TRBJ1-3, with 9 nucleotides matching TRBD1. The J segment lost 4 bases and the V segment lost 6 bases, leaving 8 bases of the junction unmatched. The CDR3 sequence is 15 residues long. Germline CDR1 is SGDLS and CDR2 is YYNGEE. The chain's CDR3 is CASNYGTGPGNTIYF. CDR3 nucleotides: TGTGCCAGCAACTACGGGACAGGGCCCGGAAACACCATATATTTT.